The 14 T cell receptor beta chains in this list originate from one sample, sequenced in a study of PD-L1 blockade in urothelial cancer (dated by TCRdb to about 2017). To prepare the library, the immunoSEQ multiplex PCR assay was applied. TCRdb took this table from immuneACCESS and kept in-frame rearrangements with V and J called. Such tables lack part of the clones; where checked against another copy, unresolved V genes explain under half of the gap, and the rest is unexplained. The sample records 25,000 to 35,000 clones, around nine tenths of which are singletons. The ten largest account for roughly 1.9% of the sample. The material was PBMCs, obtained around atezolizumab (anti-PD-L1) treatment. The receptors originated from a man in his forties or fifties with urothelial cancer.

The V call is TRBV5-6, the J call TRBJ2-7, with 15 bases that match TRBD2. This CDR3 comprises 19 residues. The germline V gene encodes CDR1 SGHDT and CDR2 YYEEEE. V shed 4 bases and J 3 bases; nucleotides not matched to a gene: 14. The CDR3 nucleotides are TGTGCCAGCAGCCCGCCGGGACTAGCGGGAGGTGCCCCCTTCTACGAGCAGTACTTC. Its protein product is CASSPPGLAGGAPFYEQYF. Complete variable domain (other parts from reference TRBV5-6 and TRBJ2-7): DAGVTQSPTHLIKTRGQQVTLRCSPKSGHDTVSWYQQALGQGPQFIFQYYEEEERQRGNFPDRFSGHQFPNYSSELNVNALLLGDSALYLCASSPPGLAGGAPFYEQYFGPGTRLTVT.

CDR3 DNA: TGCGCCAGCAGACAGGGGACGAACACTGAAGCTTTCTTT. Residues: CASRQGTNTEAFF. This chain uses TRBV10-1 with TRBJ1-1; TRBD1 matches at 7 bases. Germline V CDR1 and CDR2: WNHNN, SYGVQD (reference sequence). The CDR3 has 13 residues. Losses at the gene ends were 6 bases for V and 1 base for J; bases not matched to a gene: 2.

The chain links TRBV10-2 to TRBJ1-4; 9 bases are shared with TRBD1. Germline CDR1 reads WSHSY; CDR2 reads SAAADI. The CDR3 has 19 residues. The ends lost 0 bases at V and 4 bases at J; junction bases unmatched: 12. Here the CDR3 DNA reads TGCGCCAGCAGTGAGTCACCGGGACAGGGTGAAAATATTAATGAAAAACTGTTTTTT. Translated, it gives CASSESPGQGENINEKLFF.

This clone occurred a few times. The chain is built from TRBV28 and TRBJ2-5; 11 bases fit TRBD1. The V gene's germline CDR1 is MDHEN and CDR2 SYDVKM. Trimming removed 5 bases from V and 5 bases from J; junction bases left unmatched: 25. This CDR3 comprises 21 residues. The CDR3 sequence is CASSPIAWDRGFGKISETQYF. Here the CDR3 DNA reads TGTGCCAGCAGTCCAATCGCCTGGGACAGGGGGTTCGGAAAAATATCGGAGACCCAGTACTTC.

The genes are TRBV5-1 and TRBJ1-1, with TRBD1 as a possible D gene (5 bases). The CDR3 contains 14 residues. Germline V gene lookup returns CDR1 SGHRS and CDR2 YFSETQ. The germline V and J ends were trimmed by 2 bases and 5 bases, with 13 bases remaining between them. The CDR3 sequence is CASSFGGSHTEAFF. The CDR3 DNA reads TGCGCCAGCAGCTTCGGGGGGTCTCATACTGAAGCTTTCTTT.

This CDR3 is CASSLGWGPQETQYF. The CDR3 coding sequence is TGTGCCAGCAGCTTGGGGTGGGGGCCCCAAGAGACCCAGTACTTC. The genes are TRBV5-5 and TRBJ2-5; TRBD1 is a possible D gene (6 bases). CDR3 size: 15 residues. Trimming shortened V by 0 bases and J by 1 base, and 10 bases separated the two germline ends. Germline V gene sequence: CDR1 SGHKS, CDR2 YYEKEE (reference sequence).

The J gene is TRBJ2-4, the V gene TRBV4-2; TRBD2 might be the D (6 bases). Trimming took off 1 base at V and 0 bases at J, with 10 bases between the two ends. CDR3 length: 16 amino acids. From germline, CDR1 is LGHNA and CDR2 YNFKEQ. The CDR3 coding sequence is TGTGCCAGCAGCCAAGGGGACTTTCTAGCCAAAAACATTCAGTACTTC. Encoded protein: CASSQGDFLAKNIQYF.

The V and J genes are TRBV19 and TRBJ1-5, with 7 bases that match TRBD1. The CDR3 loop spans 14 amino acids. Trimming at V came to 6 bases and at J to 7 bases, leaving 9 bases not matched to a gene. The germline V gene has CDR1 LNHDA and CDR2 SQIVND (reference sequence). The CDR3 coding sequence is TGTGCCAGTAGCCAACAGGGGTTCTACCAGCCCCAGCATTTT. Protein: CASSQQGFYQPQHF.

This clone was seen a single time. The chain combines TRBV30 with TRBJ1-2; D is unclear. The CDR3 runs to 13 residues. Germline V gene data show CDR1 as GTSNPN and CDR2 as SVGIG (reference sequence). V was trimmed by 1 base and J by 11 bases, leaving 17 bases between them. In DNA, the CDR3 is TGTGCCTGGAGTGAGGATTGGCAGACGGGTTACACCTTC. It is translated as CAWSEDWQTGYTF.

The V call is TRBV5-4, the J call TRBJ1-2; D not resolved. Germline CDR1 and CDR2: SGHNT and YYREEE (reference sequence). The CDR3 length is 13 residues. The germline V and J ends were trimmed by 2 bases and 0 bases, with 5 bases remaining between them. The CDR3 spells CASSLQSNYGYTF. In DNA form, the CDR3 reads TGTGCCAGCAGCTTACAGTCTAACTATGGCTACACCTTC.

The chain carries TRBV5-1 and TRBJ2-2; 9 nucleotides align to TRBD1. After removal of 1 base from V and 5 bases from J, the junction contained 12 bases not matched to a gene. The CDR3 consists of 18 residues. Germline CDR1 is SGHRS and CDR2 is YFSETQ. CDR3 DNA: TGCGCCAGCAGCTTGAGCACAGGGGGCAATTTGGGGACCGGGGAGCTGTTTTTT. Residues: CASSLSTGGNLGTGELFF.

This clone was picked up one time. The chain uses TRBV5-1 and TRBJ2-7, with D tentatively TRBD1 (6 bases). Between the trimmed V and J ends, which lost 3 bases and 6 bases, there was a span of 10 bases. There are 12 residues in the CDR3. Germline V gene lookup returns CDR1 SGHRS and CDR2 YFSETQ. The CDR3 bases are TGCGCCAGCAGCTACGGACAGTCCGAGCAGTACTTC. It encodes CASSYGQSEQYF.

This clone was observed a few times. The chain uses TRBV6-5 and TRBJ1-5, with TRBD1 as a possible D gene (5 bases). The germline gives CDR1 MNHEY, CDR2 SVGAGI. The CDR3 runs to 15 residues. V shed 6 bases and J shed 1 base, with 13 bases lying between them. CDR3 sequence (DNA): TGTGCCAGCAGGCAGGGTTTTGGAAGCAATCAGCCCCAGCATTTT. It specifies CASRQGFGSNQPQHF.

The chain carries TRBV19 and TRBJ2-7; TRBD1 agrees at 8 bases. V was pared by 4 bases and J by 4 bases, with 9 bases of the junction left unmatched. This CDR3 region has 15 residues. Germline-derived CDR1 and CDR2 are LNHDA and SQIVND (reference sequence). The CDR3 region is CASSNLAGQGYEQYF. CDR3 nucleotide sequence: TGTGCCAGTAGTAATCTGGCCGGACAGGGTTACGAGCAGTACTTC.